Shown below are 17 T cell receptor beta chains from a single sample sequenced in a study of T cell repertoires in cytomegalovirus infection. MiXCR, applied by TCRdb to the reads, yields one record per CDR3 protein. Found here are roughly 150,000 distinct CDR3 sequences, roughly a quarter of them singletons; the top ten hold roughly 9.7%. What was sequenced was PBMCs. Every receptor here comes from a human donor in good health (CMV status not recorded). Some clones in this sample may be carry-over from other donors' samples.

The rearrangement links TRBV28 to TRBJ2-1; D is unresolved. V was pared by 7 bases and J by 1 base, with 11 bases between. The CDR3 loop spans 14 amino acids. Germline CDR1 is MDHEN and CDR2 is SYDVKM. CDR3 protein: CASNRPGSYNEQFF. The CDR3 DNA is TGTGCCAGCAATCGACCCGGATCCTACAATGAGCAGTTCTTC.

This clonotype was recorded many times. The rearrangement links TRBV7-2 to TRBJ1-5, with D hard to call. The CDR3 totals 15 residues. CDR1 is SGHTA and CDR2 is FQGNSA in the germline V gene. V shed 1 base and J shed 0 bases, with 7 bases lying between them. For the CDR3, the DNA is TGTGCCAGCAGCTTAGACAACTTTAGCAATCAGCCCCAGCATTTT. Its translation is CASSLDNFSNQPQHF.

The rearrangement links TRBV15 to TRBJ2-1; no firm D call. Trimming took 0 bases from V and 4 from J, leaving 4 bases between them. This CDR3 has 13 residues. Germline V lookup: CDR1 LNHNV, CDR2 YYDKDF (reference sequence). CDR3 sequence (DNA): TGTGCCACCAGCAGAGACAGTTACAATGAGCAGTTCTTC. Its translation: CATSRDSYNEQFF.

Note on this clonotype: A much larger clone sits a single nucleotide away, making a read error possible. CDR3 protein: CASSRARTGDPEAFF. The CDR3, as DNA: TGTGCCAGCAGCCGCGCCCGGACAGGGGACCCTGAAGCTTTCTTT. This chain connects TRBV6-6 to TRBJ1-1; 9 bases fit TRBD1. The CDR3 length is 15 residues. With V trimmed by 6 bases and J by 6 bases, 11 bases remained unmatched. Per the germline V gene, CDR1 is MNHNY and CDR2 is SVGAGI (reference sequence).

This clonotype was seen once. The rearrangement links TRBV30 to TRBJ2-4; 7 nucleotides align to TRBD2. The CDR3 spans 12 residues. Germline V gives CDR1 GTSNPN, CDR2 SVGIG (reference sequence). The V segment lost 3 bases and the J segment 9 bases; nucleotides outside the gene matches: 5. The DNA of the CDR3 is TGTGCCTGGAGGGGAGGGGTAGGCATTCAGTACTTC. It translates to CAWRGGVGIQYF.

V is TRBV28 and J is TRBJ2-2; D perhaps matches TRBD1 (6 bases). Germline lookup yields CDR1 MDHEN and CDR2 SYDVKM. This CDR3 region has 14 residues. The V and J ends lost 5 bases and 10 bases respectively, with 17 bases between them. The CDR3 reads CASSVKGEPVELFF. The CDR3 coding sequence is TGTGCCAGCAGTGTCAAGGGGGAGCCCGTGGAGCTGTTTTTT.

This clonotype was counted many times. The gene calls are TRBV6-1 and TRBJ1-5; D might be TRBD1 (5 bases). Trimming removed 6 bases at V and 2 bases at J, with 8 bases between. The CDR3 runs to 13 residues. The germline CDR1 and CDR2 sequences are MNHNS and SASEGT. The CDR3 region is CASRQDGNQPQHF. Here the CDR3 DNA reads TGTGCCAGCAGACAGGATGGCAATCAGCCCCAGCATTTT.

The chain is built from TRBV19 and TRBJ1-3, with D perhaps matching TRBD1 (6 bases). V dropped 5 bases and J dropped 4 bases, with 9 bases sitting between them. Per the germline V gene, CDR1 is LNHDA and CDR2 is SQIVND (reference sequence). The length of the CDR3 is 13 residues. The CDR3 region is CASSGTSGNTIYF. The CDR3 DNA is TGTGCCAGTAGTGGGACATCCGGAAACACCATATATTTT.

About this clonotype itself: One junction end does not reproduce the germline sequence, and a read error may be involved. The V gene is TRBV6-2 or TRBV6-3, the J gene TRBJ2-4; D is ambiguous. Germline CDR1 MNHEY, CDR2 SVGEGT. The CDR3 extends over 15 amino acids. DNA for the CDR3: TGTGCCAGCAGTTATCCAAGAGGAACCAAAGACATTCAGTACTTC. This encodes CASSYPRGTKDIQYF.

This clonotype was found a few times. The V and J genes are TRBV11-2 and TRBJ1-1; no clear D. Between the trimmed V and J ends, which lost 2 bases and 4 bases, there was a span of 11 bases. Per the germline V gene, CDR1 is SGHAT and CDR2 is FQNNGV. The CDR3 totals 14 residues. The CDR3 sequence is CASSLLAGGTEAFF. The CDR3 DNA sequence: TGTGCCAGCAGCTTACTAGCGGGTGGCACTGAAGCTTTCTTT. The whole variable domain, filled in from reference TRBV11-2 and TRBJ1-1, reads EAGVAQSPRYKIIEKRQSVAFWCNPISGHATLYWYQQILGQGPKLLIQFQNNGVVDDSQLPKDRFSAERLKGVDSTLKIQPAKLEDSAVYLCASSLLAGGTEAFFGQGTRLTVV.

This clonotype has a count of ten or more. The genes are TRBV7-3 and TRBJ2-6; the D call may be TRBD1 or TRBD2 (5 bases each). V lost 5 bases, J lost 0 bases, and 17 bases lay in between. The CDR3 is 18 residues long. From germline, CDR1 is SGHTA and CDR2 FQGTGA. CDR3 region: CASSLPRGDSSGANVLTF. The CDR3 nucleotides are TGTGCCAGCAGCCTACCCCGGGGAGACAGCTCTGGGGCCAACGTCCTGACTTTC.

Only a few counts were recorded for this clonotype. This chain links TRBV28 with TRBJ1-5; D is undetermined. The CDR3 is made up of 14 amino acids. V was cut by 4 bases and J by 1 base, with 8 bases left in between. Germline V gene data show CDR1 as MDHEN and CDR2 as SYDVKM. CDR3 loop: CASSSRRSNQPQHF. CDR3 bases: TGTGCCAGCAGTTCCAGACGGAGCAATCAGCCCCAGCATTTT.

The CDR3 nucleotides read TGTGCCAGCATTAGGCTAGGAGGAGGCGAGCAGTACTTC. It translates to CASIRLGGGEQYF. The chain employs TRBV28 and TRBJ2-7, with D tentatively TRBD2 (5 bases). V was trimmed by 7 bases and J by 6 bases, leaving 16 bases between them. Germline loops: CDR1 MDHEN, CDR2 SYDVKM. The CDR3 runs to 13 residues.

This clonotype was seen ten or more times. The chain couples TRBV28 to TRBJ2-7; no reliable D call. CDR3 length: 11 residues. Germline CDR1 reads MDHEN; CDR2 reads SYDVKM. V lost 6 bases and J 3 bases, leaving 6 bases between the germline ends. The CDR3 region has the DNA TGTGCCAGCAGCTTAGACTACGAGCAGTACTTC. Amino acids: CASSLDYEQYF.

This clonotype appeared a few times. J is TRBJ1-2 and V is TRBV29-1; D is possibly TRBD1 (6 bases). Germline V gene sequence: CDR1 SQVTM, CDR2 ANQGSEA. The V gene lost 6 bases and the J gene lost 7 bases, with 9 bases spanning the gap. The CDR3 length is 10 residues. The DNA of the CDR3 is TGCAGCGTCGGGGGCATTGGCTACACCTTC. Encoded protein: CSVGGIGYTF.

This clonotype appeared a few times. V is TRBV20-1 and J is TRBJ2-7; 7 bases match TRBD1. Trimming cost V 4 bases and J 3 bases; bases outside gene matches: 9. CDR3 size: 14 residues. Per the germline V gene, CDR1 is DFQATT and CDR2 is SNEGSKA (reference sequence). CDR3: CSATMGTASYEQYF. CDR3 nucleotides: TGCAGTGCTACCATGGGGACAGCCAGCTACGAGCAGTACTTC.

The CDR3 DNA is TGCGCCAGCAGCCCTCAAATGCACGGGGAGGACACTGAAGCTTTCTTT. It encodes CASSPQMHGEDTEAFF. The rearrangement links TRBV4-1 to TRBJ1-1; D ambiguous. V lost 4 bases, J lost 3 bases, and 18 bases lay in between. In germline, CDR1 is MGHRA, CDR2 YSYEKL. The length of the CDR3 is 16 residues.